What follows are 26 T cell receptor beta chains derived from one specimen sequenced in a study of blood T cells in healthy people across ages. PCR was performed a second time for about 6 to 12 cycles using a sample-barcoded 5' primer and a J-beta primer mix. TCRdb called the 5' RACE reads again in MiXCR, with one record for every CDR3 protein. The sample holds about 780,000 distinct CDR3 sequences, about 47% seen once. The source material was blood. These receptors were taken from a man older than 75 in good health.

The rearrangement joins TRBV29-1 to TRBJ2-1, with 15 bases fitting TRBD2. The trim removed 4 bases at V and 0 bases at J, leaving 7 bases unmatched. The CDR3 loop spans 18 amino acids. Per germline, CDR1 SQVTM and CDR2 ANQGSEA. The chain's CDR3 is CSVGGLAGGASSYNEQFF. CDR3 coding DNA: TGCAGCGTTGGCGGACTAGCGGGAGGGGCGAGCTCCTACAATGAGCAGTTCTTC.

This chain uses TRBV4-2 with TRBJ2-6; 7 nucleotides align to TRBD1. With V trimmed by 2 bases and J by 2 bases, 6 bases remained unmatched. The CDR3 contains 17 residues. Germline V gene data show CDR1 as LGHNA and CDR2 as YNFKEQ. CDR3 sequence: CASSQSGGPPGANVLTF. The DNA for the CDR3 is TGTGCCAGCAGCCAATCAGGGGGTCCTCCTGGGGCCAACGTCCTGACTTTC.

The chain uses TRBV4-3 and TRBJ2-3; 9 bases agree with TRBD1. With V trimmed by 6 bases and J by 6 bases, 19 bases remained unmatched. The CDR3 spans 18 residues. Germline lookup yields CDR1 LGHNA and CDR2 YSLEER. CDR3: CASSRWINTGGQEDTQYF. CDR3 nucleotides: TGCGCCAGCAGTCGCTGGATTAACACAGGGGGCCAGGAGGATACGCAGTATTTT.

Comment on this clonotype: One junction end disagrees with the germline gene, perhaps due to a read error. The CDR3 sequence: CAIGDSNQPRHF. The CDR3 nucleotides read TGTGCCATCGGGGATAGCAATCAGCCCCGGCATTTT. The rearrangement links TRBV10-3 to TRBJ1-5, with D uncertain. The germline V gene has CDR1 ENHRY and CDR2 SYGVKD. There are 12 residues in the CDR3.

The CDR3 bases are TGCAGTGCTAGGCGCTCCGGGCCGGGCAATCAGCCCCAGCATTTT. This translates into CSARRSGPGNQPQHF. V gene TRBV20-1 combines with J gene TRBJ1-5, with D uncertain. The germline V gene encodes CDR1 DFQATT and CDR2 SNEGSKA (reference sequence). The CDR3 runs to 15 residues. V was cut by 3 bases and J by 2 bases, with 14 bases left in between.

V usage is TRBV14 and J usage is TRBJ2-7, with 7 bases that match TRBD1. The CDR3 covers 16 residues. Germline V lookup: CDR1 SGHDN, CDR2 FVKESK. The V gene end was trimmed by 2 bases and the J gene end by 2 bases; junction bases not matched to a gene: 9. The CDR3 sequence is CASSQTRTGRPYEQYF. In DNA form, the CDR3 reads TGTGCCAGCAGCCAAACGCGGACAGGAAGGCCCTACGAGCAGTACTTC.

A word on this clonotype: A much more abundant neighbour one base away suggests this may be a read error. V usage is TRBV29-1 and J usage is TRBJ2-7, with D maybe TRBD2 (5 bases). The V gene lost 3 bases and the J gene lost 0 bases, with 12 bases spanning the gap. CDR1 and CDR2 (germline): SQVTM, ANQGSEA. The CDR3 is 14 residues long. The DNA for the CDR3 is TGCAGCGTTGATGAGGGTTCAAACTCCTACGAGCAGTACTTC. The encoded protein is CSVDEGSNSYEQYF.

The chain employs TRBV7-2 and TRBJ1-2, with 12 bases matching TRBD1. CDR3 length: 15 amino acids. CDR1 is SGHTA, CDR2 FQGNSA, per germline. Trimming removed 5 bases from V and 8 bases from J; junction bases left unmatched: 9. In nucleotides, the CDR3 is TGTGCCAGCAGCACACCGGGACAGGGGGCGCGAGGCTACACCTTC. Amino acids: CASSTPGQGARGYTF.

This clonotype occurred once. The rearrangement uses TRBV3-1 and TRBJ1-2, with a weak D call TRBD1 (5 bases). V lost 4 bases, J lost 5 bases, and 14 bases lay in between. Germline CDR1 is LGHDT and CDR2 is YNNKEL (reference sequence). This CDR3 spans 14 amino acids. CDR3 sequence reads: CASSRDGAGYGYTF. DNA of the CDR3: TGTGCCAGCAGCCGGGACGGTGCTGGGTATGGCTACACCTTC.

A word on this clonotype: This clone may be a read error of a much larger clone one base away. The CDR3 DNA reads TGCAGCGTCAGCCGGGACGAAGAGACCCAGTTCTTC. Its protein product is CSVSRDEETQFF. The chain joins TRBV29-1 to TRBJ2-5; D tentatively fits TRBD1 or TRBD2 (5 bases each). The end of the DNA is better explained by TRBJ2-1, so the J call may be wrong. This CDR3 comprises 12 residues. The germline V gene has CDR1 SQVTM and CDR2 ANQGSEA.

The chain carries TRBV27 and TRBJ1-1; TRBD1 matches at 8 bases. This CDR3 is built from 17 residues. Per the germline V gene, CDR1 is MNHEY and CDR2 is SMNVEV (reference sequence). Trimming took 5 bases from V and 0 from J; bases not matched to a gene: 11. The CDR3 loop reads CASSISTGVNMNTEAFF. The CDR3 DNA sequence: TGTGCCAGCAGTATCTCGACAGGGGTTAACATGAACACTGAAGCTTTCTTT.

This clonotype was recorded a few times. The rearrangement uses TRBV12-3 or TRBV12-4 and TRBJ1-1; D is unresolved. Trimming cost V 5 bases and J 2 bases, with 12 bases left between them. The CDR3 length is 14 residues. The CDR3 here is CASSLEQTNTEAFF. CDR3 bases: TGTGCCAGCAGTCTAGAACAGACAAACACTGAAGCTTTCTTT.

The gene calls are TRBV27 and TRBJ1-2, with D possibly TRBD1 on 6 matching bases. CDR1 MNHEY and CDR2 SMNVEV come from the germline V gene (reference sequence). The V and J ends lost 7 bases and 2 bases respectively, with 14 bases between them. The CDR3 loop spans 14 amino acids. The CDR3 DNA sequence: TGTGCCAGCACGGGGACAAAAAACAACTATGGCTACACCTTC. It specifies CASTGTKNNYGYTF.

DNA for the CDR3: TGTGCCACCAGTGATTTGTCGGGACTAGCGGGCGAACGCACAGATACGCAGTATTTT. Its protein product is CATSDLSGLAGERTDTQYF. The J gene is TRBJ2-3, the V gene TRBV24-1, with 12 positions matching TRBD2. The CDR3 totals 19 residues. V was pared by 0 bases and J by 1 base, with 7 bases of the junction left unmatched. Germline V gene lookup returns CDR1 KGHDR and CDR2 SFDVKD.

The rearrangement links TRBV20-1 to TRBJ2-1; 7 bases map to TRBD2. This CDR3 has 13 amino acids. Germline CDR1 is DFQATT and CDR2 is SNEGSKA (reference sequence). With V trimmed by 7 bases and J by 13 bases, 16 bases remained unmatched. Here the CDR3 DNA reads TGCAGTGGGTATGGAGGGAGGCGGGAGACCCAGTTCTTC. It translates to CSGYGGRRETQFF.

Points on this clonotype: A much larger clone sits a single nucleotide away, making a read error possible. The rearrangement links TRBV24-1 to TRBJ2-1; maybe TRBD1 (5 bases). The CDR3 sequence is 16 residues long. The germline V gene encodes CDR1 KGHDR and CDR2 SFDVKD. The CDR3: CAASFSGARTYNEQFF. The CDR3 DNA sequence: TGTGCCGCCAGTTTCTCTGGGGCAAGGACCTACAATGAGCAGTTCTTC.

The chain is built from TRBV9 and TRBJ2-1, with 13 positions matching TRBD2. Germline CDR1 SGDLS, CDR2 YYNGEE. The CDR3 extends over 15 amino acids. The trim removed 3 bases at V and 10 bases at J, leaving 7 bases unmatched. The CDR3 here is CASSGTSGGAVEQFF. CDR3 coding DNA: TGTGCCAGCAGCGGAACTAGCGGGGGGGCCGTGGAGCAGTTCTTC. Variable domain in full (rest from reference TRBV9 and TRBJ2-1): DSGVTQTPKHLITATGQRVTLRCSPRSGDLSVYWYQQSLDQGLQFLIQYYNGEERAKGNILERFSAQQFPDLHSELNLSSLELGDSALYFCASSGTSGGAVEQFFGPGTRLTVL.

The V call is TRBV25-1, the J call TRBJ1-3; D is ambiguous. The V and J ends lost 4 bases and 2 bases respectively, with 9 bases between them. CDR1 and CDR2 from the germline V gene are MGHDK and SYGVNS. CDR3 length equals 14 residues. The CDR3 DNA reads TGTGCCAGCAGTGGTCGGGAAGCTGGAAACACCATATATTTT. This translates into CASSGREAGNTIYF. The full variable domain, with the rest looked up from reference TRBV25-1 and TRBJ1-3, is EADIYQTPRYLVIGTGKKITLECSQTMGHDKMYWYQQDPGMELHLIHYSYGVNSTEKGDLSSESTVSRIRTEHFPLTLESARPSHTSQYLCASSGREAGNTIYFGEGSWLTVV.

The rearrangement joins TRBV28 to TRBJ2-5; the D gene is possibly TRBD2 (9 bases). The CDR3 covers 14 residues. V lost 5 bases and J lost 11, with 21 bases in between. The germline CDR1 and CDR2 sequences are MDHEN and SYDVKM. DNA of the CDR3: TGTGCCAGCAGTGACTCTAGCGGGACAGGTGAGCAGTACTTC. Protein product: CASSDSSGTGEQYF.

This clonotype was recorded a few times. This chain's CDR3 is CASSLGDGTEGTQYF. CDR3 sequence (DNA): TGTGCCAGCAGTTTGGGGGACGGGACGGAGGGGACCCAGTACTTC. V gene TRBV28 combines with J gene TRBJ2-5, with a weak D call TRBD2 (6 bases). This CDR3 has 15 residues. Germline V gene lookup returns CDR1 MDHEN and CDR2 SYDVKM. V lost 3 bases and J lost 7, with 18 bases in between.

A word on this clonotype: This could be a read error, since a much larger clone is one nucleotide away. This rearrangement joins TRBV20-1 to TRBJ2-3, with TRBD1 as a possible D gene (5 bases). The CDR3 is 14 residues long. In germline, CDR1 is DFQATT, CDR2 SNEGSKA (reference sequence). The ends were cut back, 6 bases at V and 5 bases at J, with 18 bases in the middle. The CDR3 DNA is TGCAGTGCACGCTTCAGGGTTTCCAGAGATACGCAGTATTTT. Protein sequence: CSARFRVSRDTQYF.

This clonotype was seen a handful of times. The rearrangement joins TRBV20-1 to TRBJ2-7, with 7 bases aligning to TRBD2. CDR3 length equals 11 residues. The germline V gene encodes CDR1 DFQATT and CDR2 SNEGSKA (reference sequence). V shed 7 bases and J 2 bases; nucleotides not matched to a gene: 2. CDR3 nucleotide sequence: TGCAGTGTAGCGGGTCCCTACGAGCAGTACTTC. Translated, it gives CSVAGPYEQYF.

The count of this clonotype is one. It may be a read error: a sequence one base away is much more abundant. The V and J genes are TRBV12-3 or TRBV12-4 and TRBJ2-7; 7 bases align to TRBD1. The CDR3 covers 13 residues. Here the CDR3 DNA reads TGTGGCCCCGGAAGGGGGCACTCCTACGAGCAGTACTTC. Residues: CGPGRGHSYEQYF.

The chain links TRBV28 to TRBJ2-3; no clear D gene. Trimming removed 7 bases at V and 1 base at J, with 9 bases between. The CDR3 spans 13 residues. Germline V gene data show CDR1 as MDHEN and CDR2 as SYDVKM. In nucleotides, the CDR3 is TGTGCCAGCATCTTAAGGGGCACAGATACGCAGTATTTT. This codes for CASILRGTDTQYF.

The rearrangement uses TRBV20-1 and TRBJ2-1, with D perhaps TRBD2 (5 bases). This CDR3 spans 14 amino acids. The V end was cut by 8 bases, the J end by 0 bases, with 14 bases between. Germline CDR1 DFQATT, CDR2 SNEGSKA (reference sequence). The CDR3 spells CSHKTTSSYNEQFF. CDR3 DNA: TGCAGTCATAAGACTACGAGCTCCTACAATGAGCAGTTCTTC.

This chain links TRBV6-4 with TRBJ2-2; D may be TRBD1 or TRBD2 (5 bases each). This CDR3 has 15 amino acids. V was trimmed by 3 bases and J by 3 bases, leaving 11 bases between them. The germline gives CDR1 MRHNA, CDR2 SNTAGT. CDR3 region: CASSEAGADTGELFF. The CDR3 bases are TGTGCCAGCAGTGAAGCCGGGGCCGACACCGGGGAGCTGTTTTTT.